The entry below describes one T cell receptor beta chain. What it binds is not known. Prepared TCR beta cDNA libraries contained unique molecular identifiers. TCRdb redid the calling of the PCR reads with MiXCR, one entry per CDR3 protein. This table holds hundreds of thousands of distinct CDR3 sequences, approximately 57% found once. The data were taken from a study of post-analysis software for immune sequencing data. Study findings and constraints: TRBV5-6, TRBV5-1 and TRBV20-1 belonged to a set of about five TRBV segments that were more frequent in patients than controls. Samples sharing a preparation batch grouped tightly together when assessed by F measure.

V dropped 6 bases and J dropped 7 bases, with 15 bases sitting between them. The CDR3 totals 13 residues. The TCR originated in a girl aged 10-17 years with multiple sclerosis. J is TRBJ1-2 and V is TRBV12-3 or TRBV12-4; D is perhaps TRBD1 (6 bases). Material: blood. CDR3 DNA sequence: TGTGCCAGCAGAGCTAACAGGGTTAGTGGCTACACCTTC. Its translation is CASRANRVSGYTF.